The 16 T cell receptor beta chains in this list originate from one sample, sequenced in a study of T cells in Graves' hyperthyroidism and ophthalmopathy. RNA transcripts yielded amplified TCR beta CDR3 regions. The HTBI primer set served for first-round RT-PCR of the TCR CDR3. A single record per CDR3 protein comes from TCRdb applying MiXCR to the multiplex PCR reads. The data contain around 380,000 distinct CDR3 sequences, approximately 12% of them singletons. Sequenced: blood. The receptor set was obtained from a man aged 25-40 years with Graves' hyperthyroidism that later progressed to Graves' ophthalmopathy.

A few counts support this clonotype. J is TRBJ1-6 and V is TRBV28; D is unclear. Germline loops: CDR1 MDHEN, CDR2 SYDVKM. V was cut by 8 bases and J by 10 bases, with 18 bases left in between. CDR3 length equals 14 residues. CDR3 residues: CASYSPNNGSPLHF. The CDR3 bases are TGTGCCAGCTATTCCCCAAATAATGGATCACCCCTCCACTTT.

This clonotype was seen more than once but under ten times. The chain combines TRBV6-1 with TRBJ1-5; D uncertain. The V end was cut by 2 bases, the J end by 5 bases, with 7 bases between. This CDR3 has 13 residues. Germline CDR1 reads MNHNS; CDR2 reads SASEGT. The CDR3 DNA reads TGTGCCAGCAGTGAATTCAGGTATCAGCCCCAGCATTTT. Its protein is CASSEFRYQPQHF.

Concerning this clonotype itself: This may arise from a read error, as a much more abundant clone is one base away. The V and J genes are TRBV11-2 and TRBJ1-1, with 7 bases lining up with TRBD1. CDR1 SGHAT and CDR2 FQNNGV come from the germline V gene. This CDR3 region has 15 residues. CDR3 loop: CASSLRGQMNTGAFF. As DNA, the CDR3 is TGTGCCAGCAGCTTAAGGGGACAGATGAACACTGGAGCTTTCTTT.

About this clonotype: This may be a read error: a much more frequent sequence differs by one nucleotide. The gene calls are TRBV5-1 and TRBJ2-7; maybe TRBD1 (5 bases). This CDR3 is built from 13 residues. CDR1 is SGHRS and CDR2 is YFSETQ in the germline V gene. Between the trimmed V and J ends, which lost 3 bases and 0 bases, there was a span of 7 bases. The CDR3 DNA sequence: TGCGCCAGCAGCTCGGACACCTCCTACGAGCAGTACTTC. Its translation: CASSSDTSYEQYF.

The chain is built from TRBV30 and TRBJ2-1; TRBD2 is a possible D gene (5 bases). The V and J ends lost 0 bases and 6 bases respectively, with 6 bases between them. CDR1 is GTSNPN, CDR2 SVGIG, per germline (reference sequence). The CDR3 sequence is 12 residues long. CDR3 protein: CAWSVLVNEQFF. The CDR3 DNA follows: TGTGCCTGGAGTGTACTAGTCAATGAGCAGTTCTTC.

This clonotype was recorded many times. The rearrangement links TRBV11-3 to TRBJ2-3; TRBD2 matches 7 bases. V dropped 4 bases and J dropped 4; count of bases not matched to a gene: 5. There are 14 residues in the CDR3. CDR1 and CDR2 from the germline V gene are SGHNT and YENEEA. This CDR3 reads CASSSRGDPDTQYF. CDR3 nucleotide sequence: TGTGCCAGCAGCTCCCGGGGGGACCCAGATACGCAGTATTTT.

In its sample, this clonotype was seen many times. The V and J genes are TRBV12-3 or TRBV12-4 and TRBJ2-2, with D tentatively TRBD2 (7 bases). CDR3 size: 14 residues. Trimming shortened V by 3 bases and J by 4 bases, and 9 bases separated the two germline ends. The CDR3 protein is CASSFAGATGELFF. In DNA, the CDR3 is TGTGCCAGCAGTTTTGCGGGGGCCACCGGGGAGCTGTTTTTT.

The rearrangement links TRBV4-1 to TRBJ2-3; 7 bases align to TRBD2. Germline V gene sequence: CDR1 MGHRA, CDR2 YSYEKL. This CDR3 spans 17 amino acids. After removal of 1 base from V and 0 bases from J, the junction contained 7 bases not matched to a gene. The DNA for the CDR3 is TGCGCCAGCAGCCAAGTTACAGCGGGAATTAGCACAGATACGCAGTATTTT. Its translation: CASSQVTAGISTDTQYF.

The chain has TRBV9 and TRBJ2-7; 7 bases map to TRBD1. V dropped 2 bases and J dropped 1; count of bases not matched to a gene: 9. CDR3 size: 16 residues. Germline lookup yields CDR1 SGDLS and CDR2 YYNGEE. CDR3 residues: CASSVSGQPGSYEQYF. The CDR3 DNA follows: TGTGCCAGCAGCGTTTCGGGACAGCCTGGGTCCTACGAGCAGTACTTC.

Many counts were recorded for this clonotype. The chain joins TRBV5-1 to TRBJ1-5; D is ambiguous. The CDR3 is 14 residues long. Germline CDR1 is SGHRS and CDR2 is YFSETQ. Between the trimmed V and J ends, which lost 0 bases and 3 bases, there was a span of 7 bases. The CDR3: CASSLGPNNQPQHF. The DNA for the CDR3 is TGCGCCAGCAGCTTGGGACCGAACAATCAGCCCCAGCATTTT.

This clonotype occurred a few times. The chain has TRBV20-1 and TRBJ2-5, with 9 bases aligning to TRBD2. V was clipped by 3 bases and J by 5 bases; unmatched bases: 7. Germline CDR1 reads DFQATT; CDR2 reads SNEGSKA (reference sequence). This CDR3 is 14 amino acids long. The CDR3 bases are TGCAGTGCTAGCAAGGCTAGCGGGGACGAGACCCAGTACTTC. Protein product: CSASKASGDETQYF.

This clonotype has only a few counts. The chain joins TRBV20-1 to TRBJ1-5, with D uncertain. CDR1 is DFQATT and CDR2 is SNEGSKA in the germline V gene (reference sequence). The V and J ends lost 2 bases and 3 bases respectively, with 5 bases between them. The CDR3 contains 12 residues. DNA for the CDR3: TGCAGTGCTAGACCTTTCAATCAGCCCCAGCATTTT. Its protein is CSARPFNQPQHF.

The V and J genes are TRBV12-3 or TRBV12-4 and TRBJ1-5; TRBD1 is a possible D gene (6 bases). The length of the CDR3 is 15 residues. Trimming pared 5 bases from V and 4 bases from J, leaving 15 bases between. In DNA, the CDR3 is TGTGCCAGCAGTCCAGGTTGGACAGATAATCAGCCCCAGCATTTT. It specifies CASSPGWTDNQPQHF.

This clonotype was recorded many times. J is TRBJ2-7 and V is TRBV20-1, with TRBD2 matching 9 bases. The V and J ends lost 6 bases and 3 bases, in that order; junction bases with no gene match: 9. CDR3 length: 14 amino acids. CDR1 DFQATT and CDR2 SNEGSKA come from the germline V gene (reference sequence). CDR3 in amino acids: CSAPRTSAYYEQYF. CDR3 nucleotide sequence: TGCAGTGCCCCCCGGACTAGCGCTTACTACGAGCAGTACTTC.

In its sample, this clonotype was seen many times. V is TRBV13 and J is TRBJ2-5; 8 nucleotides align to TRBD2. Germline values: CDR1 PRHDT, CDR2 FYEKMQ (reference sequence). J lost 4 bases, V lost 5 bases, and 9 bases had no gene match. The CDR3 contains 15 residues. CDR3 region: CASSLIGGVSETQYF. The CDR3 bases are TGTGCCAGCAGCCTCATCGGGGGGGTCTCAGAGACCCAGTACTTC.

This clonotype was counted at least ten times. This sequence joins TRBV6-1 and TRBJ1-1; D call uncertain. CDR3 size: 11 residues. CDR1 and CDR2 (germline): MNHNS, SASEGT. V shed 6 bases and J shed 6 bases, with 8 bases lying between them. CDR3 sequence: CASSAWAEAFF. CDR3 nucleotides: TGTGCCAGCAGCGCCTGGGCTGAAGCTTTCTTT.